This T cell receptor (beta chain) was captured by sequencing in a study of blood T cell repertoires in COVID-19. About the study: T cells, B-cell-depleted T cells, or PBMCs supplied cDNA or gDNA.

Original data processing: Researchers report that nucleated cell counts were estimated from reference gene primer amplification. Sequencing was performed with immunoSEQ multiplex PCR; in TCRdb, only in-frame clones are kept and a portion is missing. That table is the source of V, J and clone size, and D and trimming were worked out from the DNA. Counted here are approximately 300,000 clones, about 89% occurring once; the ten biggest clones make up 6.4%. Germline CDR1 reads LGHNA; CDR2 reads YNFKEQ. The CDR3 totals 16 residues. J was trimmed by 0 bases and V by 5 bases; bases with no gene match: 5. This sequence joins TRBV4-2 and TRBJ2-3; 10 bases line up with TRBD2. Sequenced sample: peripheral blood. The source of this sequence is a man aged 18 to 29 who had recovered from COVID-19. The CDR3 sequence is CASSEVAGGSTDTQYF. CDR3 bases: TGTGCCAGCAGCGAAGTAGCGGGGGGAAGCACAGATACGCAGTATTTT.